This T cell receptor beta chain was identified in a study of blood T cell repertoires in COVID-19. Study context: Some COVID-19 samples were acute and others convalescent; all came from the United States, Italy and Spain. The cDNA or gDNA used as material had been derived from T cells, B-cell-depleted T cells, or PBMCs.

Original handling: It was from reference gene primer amplification that nucleated cell counts were estimated. Produced via immunoSEQ multiplex PCR; TCRdb's table is partial and in-frame only. That table furnishes V, J and clone size, whereas the DNA furnished D and trimming. The sample yields about 140,000 clones, about 70% seen once. V lost 5 bases and J lost 7, with 29 bases in between. From germline, CDR1 is SQVTM and CDR2 ANQGSEA. The CDR3 spans 17 residues. This clone came up many times. The sequence was collected from an older man with acute or convalescent COVID-19. Sequencing was done on a sample of peripheral blood. This chain connects TRBV29-1 to TRBJ1-1, with D possibly matching TRBD1 (6 bases). CDR3 DNA: TGCAGCGTTCTGTTGTGGATACCCGGCAGGGGAGGGGATGAAGCTTTCTTT. Its translation is CSVLLWIPGRGGDEAFF.